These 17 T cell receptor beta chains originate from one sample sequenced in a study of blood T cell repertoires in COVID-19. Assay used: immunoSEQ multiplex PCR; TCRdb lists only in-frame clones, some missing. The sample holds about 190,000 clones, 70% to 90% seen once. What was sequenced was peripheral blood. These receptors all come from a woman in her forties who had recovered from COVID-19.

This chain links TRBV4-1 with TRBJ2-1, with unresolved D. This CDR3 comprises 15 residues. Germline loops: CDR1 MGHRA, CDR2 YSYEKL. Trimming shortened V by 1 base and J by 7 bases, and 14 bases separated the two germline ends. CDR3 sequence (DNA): TGCGCCAGCAGCCAAGGGCCAGGAAGCCAGAATGAGCAGTTCTTC. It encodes CASSQGPGSQNEQFF.

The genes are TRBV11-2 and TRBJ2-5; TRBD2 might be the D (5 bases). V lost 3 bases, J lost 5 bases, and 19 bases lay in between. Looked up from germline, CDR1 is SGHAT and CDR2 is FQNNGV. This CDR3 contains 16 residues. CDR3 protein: CASSLMDSRGSETQYF. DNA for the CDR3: TGTGCCAGCAGCTTGATGGACTCCCGAGGGTCGGAGACCCAGTACTTC.

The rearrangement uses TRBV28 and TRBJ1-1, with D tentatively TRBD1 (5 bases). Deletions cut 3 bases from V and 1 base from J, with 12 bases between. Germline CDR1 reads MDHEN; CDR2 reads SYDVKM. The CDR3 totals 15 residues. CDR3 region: CASSFPTDPNTEAFF. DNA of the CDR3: TGTGCCAGCAGTTTCCCGACAGACCCGAACACTGAAGCTTTCTTT.

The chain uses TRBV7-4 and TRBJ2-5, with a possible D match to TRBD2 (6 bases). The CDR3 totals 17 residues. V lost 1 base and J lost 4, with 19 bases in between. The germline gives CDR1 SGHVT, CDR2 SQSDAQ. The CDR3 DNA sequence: TGTGCCAGCAGCTTAGGATGCTATAGGAGGGGACGAGAGACCCAGTACTTC. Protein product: CASSLGCYRRGRETQYF.

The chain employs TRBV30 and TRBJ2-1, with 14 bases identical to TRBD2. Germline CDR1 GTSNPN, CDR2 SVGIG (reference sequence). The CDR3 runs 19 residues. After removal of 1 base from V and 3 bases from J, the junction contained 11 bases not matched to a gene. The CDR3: CAWSDGLAGGPTIYNEQFF. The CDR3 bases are TGTGCCTGGAGTGACGGACTAGCGGGAGGTCCCACAATCTACAATGAGCAGTTCTTC.

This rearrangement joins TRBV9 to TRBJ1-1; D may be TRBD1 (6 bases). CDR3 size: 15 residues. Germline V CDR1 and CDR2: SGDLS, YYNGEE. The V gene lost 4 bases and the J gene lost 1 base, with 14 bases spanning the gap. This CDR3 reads CASSPRQASNTEAFF. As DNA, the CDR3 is TGTGCCAGCAGCCCCCGACAGGCATCGAACACTGAAGCTTTCTTT.

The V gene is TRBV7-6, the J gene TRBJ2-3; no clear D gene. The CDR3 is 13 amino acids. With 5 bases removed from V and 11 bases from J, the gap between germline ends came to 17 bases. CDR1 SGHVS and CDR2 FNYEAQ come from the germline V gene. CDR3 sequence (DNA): TGTGCCAGCAGCCCCCGGTTTTCCGGTATGCAGTATTTT. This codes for CASSPRFSGMQYF.

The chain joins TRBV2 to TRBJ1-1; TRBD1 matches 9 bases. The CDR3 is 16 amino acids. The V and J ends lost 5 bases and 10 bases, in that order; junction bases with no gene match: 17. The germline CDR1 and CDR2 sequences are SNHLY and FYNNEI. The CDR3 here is CASSPSGQGSWGRAFF. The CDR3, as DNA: TGTGCCAGCAGTCCGTCCGGACAGGGGAGCTGGGGTAGAGCTTTCTTT.

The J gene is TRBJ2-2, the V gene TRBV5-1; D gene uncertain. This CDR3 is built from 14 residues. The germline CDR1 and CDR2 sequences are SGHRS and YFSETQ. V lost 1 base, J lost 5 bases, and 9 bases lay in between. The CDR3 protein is CASSLSQTTGELFF. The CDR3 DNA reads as TGCGCCAGCAGCTTGTCTCAGACAACCGGGGAGCTGTTTTTT.

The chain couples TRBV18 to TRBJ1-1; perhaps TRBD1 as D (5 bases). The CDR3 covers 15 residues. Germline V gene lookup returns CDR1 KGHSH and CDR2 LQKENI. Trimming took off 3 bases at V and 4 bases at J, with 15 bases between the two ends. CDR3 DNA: TGTGCCAGCTCACCGTCTGGGGGGACGGTCACTGAAGCTTTCTTT. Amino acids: CASSPSGGTVTEAFF.

CDR3 region: CASSLADRVAGEQFF. CDR3 nucleotides: TGCGCCAGCAGCTTGGCCGACAGGGTGGCAGGTGAGCAGTTCTTC. V is TRBV5-1 and J is TRBJ2-1; 7 bases are a match to TRBD1. V shed 0 bases and J 9 bases; nucleotides not matched to a gene: 9. The CDR3 covers 15 residues. Germline V gives CDR1 SGHRS, CDR2 YFSETQ.

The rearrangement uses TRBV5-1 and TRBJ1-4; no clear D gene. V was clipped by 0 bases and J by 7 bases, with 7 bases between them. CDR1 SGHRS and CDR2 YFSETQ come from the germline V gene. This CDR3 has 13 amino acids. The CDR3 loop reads CASSLEQTEKLFF. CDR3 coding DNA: TGCGCCAGCAGCTTGGAACAGACTGAAAAACTGTTTTTT. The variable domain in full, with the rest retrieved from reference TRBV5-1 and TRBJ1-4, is KAGVTQTPRYLIKTRGQQVTLSCSPISGHRSVSWYQQTPGQGLQFLFEYFSETQRNKGNFPGRFSGRQFSNSRSEMNVSTLELGDSALYLCASSLEQTEKLFFGSGTQLSVL.

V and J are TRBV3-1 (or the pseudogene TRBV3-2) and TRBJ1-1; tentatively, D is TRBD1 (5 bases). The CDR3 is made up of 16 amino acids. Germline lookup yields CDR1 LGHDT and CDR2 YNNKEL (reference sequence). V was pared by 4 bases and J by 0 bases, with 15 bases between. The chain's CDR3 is CASSLGGSRLNTEAFF. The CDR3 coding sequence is TGTGCCAGCAGCCTCGGGGGGAGCCGATTGAACACTGAAGCTTTCTTT.

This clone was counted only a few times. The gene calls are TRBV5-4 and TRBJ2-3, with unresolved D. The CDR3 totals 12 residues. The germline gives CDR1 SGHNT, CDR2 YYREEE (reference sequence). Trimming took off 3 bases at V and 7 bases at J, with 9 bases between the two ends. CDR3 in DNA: TGTGCCAGCAGCTCAGAGGAGAATACGCAGTATTTT. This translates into CASSSEENTQYF.

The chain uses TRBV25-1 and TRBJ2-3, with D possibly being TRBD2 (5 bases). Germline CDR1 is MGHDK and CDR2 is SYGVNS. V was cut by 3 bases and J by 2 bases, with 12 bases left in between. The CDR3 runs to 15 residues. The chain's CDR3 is CASSDRDSPTDTQYF. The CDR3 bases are TGTGCCAGCAGTGATCGGGATTCTCCCACAGATACGCAGTATTTT.

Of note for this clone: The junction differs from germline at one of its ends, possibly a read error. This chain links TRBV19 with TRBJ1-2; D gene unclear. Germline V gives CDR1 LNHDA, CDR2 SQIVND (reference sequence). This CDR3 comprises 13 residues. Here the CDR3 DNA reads TGTGCCAGTACTATAACGGGAGACTATGGCTACACCTTC. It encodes CASTITGDYGYTF.

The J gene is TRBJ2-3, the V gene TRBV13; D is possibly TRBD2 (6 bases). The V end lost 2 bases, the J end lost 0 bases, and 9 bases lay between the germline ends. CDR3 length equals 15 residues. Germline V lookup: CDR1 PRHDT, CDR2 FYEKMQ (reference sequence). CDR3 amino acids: CASSLKLASTDTQYF. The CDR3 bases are TGTGCCAGCAGCTTAAAACTAGCTAGCACAGATACGCAGTATTTT.